The table lists the clone carrying this TCR beta chain with a count of one. The sample belongs to a study of blood T cell repertoires in COVID-19. Looking at the study overall: Acute and convalescent COVID-19 samples came from the United States, Italy and Spain. Sample material is recorded as cDNA or gDNA derived from T cells, B-cell-depleted T cells, or PBMCs.

In the original analysis: How many nucleated cells were present was estimated from reference gene primer amplification. Using immunoSEQ multiplex PCR, the repertoire was profiled, and TCRdb retains in-frame clones only, with some absent. The DNA gave D and trimming, while V, J and clone size come from that table. The table records roughly 50,000 clones, more than 85% of them present only once. The germline gives CDR1 LNHNV, CDR2 YYDKDF (reference sequence). There are 16 residues in the CDR3. Germline trimming cut 1 base from V and 3 bases from J; bases unmatched to any gene: 9. This TCR derives from a man aged 50 to 60 with active COVID-19. Sequencing was carried out using peripheral blood. This sequence joins TRBV15 and TRBJ2-7, with 7 bases that match TRBD2. The DNA of the CDR3 is TGTGCCACCAGCAGAGGCCCGGGGGGACTTAACTACGAGCAGTACTTC. It encodes CATSRGPGGLNYEQYF.